These 30 T cell receptor beta chains were sequenced from one sample in a study of metastatic and nonmetastatic thyroid tumors. TCRdb called clones again from the PCR reads with MiXCR. The repertoire consists of 20,000 to 25,000 clones, with about 11% occurring once and the leading ten covering 7.6%. Patients had received no treatment of any kind before thyroid surgery. The sample comprised blood. The receptors were sampled from a female donor with papillary thyroid cancer or a benign thyroid nodule (not recorded which). Some clones in this sample may be carry-over from other donors' samples.

This clone was counted at least ten times. The V gene is TRBV7-8, the J gene TRBJ2-3; D uncertain. The CDR3 contains 17 residues. Germline V gene data show CDR1 as SGHVS and CDR2 as FQNEAQ. V was shortened by 5 bases and J by 0 bases, with 18 bases between the two germline ends. CDR3 sequence (DNA): TGTGCCAGCAGCCCCTCCAAATCGTCAGCTAGCACAGATACGCAGTATTTT. Translated: CASSPSKSSASTDTQYF.

This chain links TRBV5-4 with TRBJ2-5, with 7 bases fitting TRBD1. This CDR3 is built from 14 residues. Germline lookup yields CDR1 SGHNT and CDR2 YYREEE (reference sequence). V gave up 3 bases and J gave up 5 bases; unmatched junction bases: 7. CDR3 loop: CASSSQGVGETQYF. DNA of the CDR3: TGTGCCAGCAGCTCCCAGGGGGTAGGGGAGACCCAGTACTTC.

The chain combines TRBV4-1 with TRBJ2-2; 7 bases agree with TRBD2. CDR1 and CDR2 from the germline V gene are MGHRA and YSYEKL. The CDR3 length is 15 residues. V lost 1 base and J lost 3; bases outside the gene matches: 2. CDR3 coding DNA: TGCGCCAGCAGCCAAGTTCTAGCGGACACCGGGGAGCTGTTTTTT. Protein sequence: CASSQVLADTGELFF.

J is TRBJ2-7 and V is TRBV6-2 or TRBV6-3; no clear D. Deletions cut 0 bases from V and 0 bases from J, with 6 bases between. CDR3 length equals 14 residues. The germline V gene has CDR1 MNHEY and CDR2 SVGEGT. The CDR3 here is CASSYSPNSYEQYF. CDR3 DNA: TGTGCCAGCAGTTACTCGCCCAACTCCTACGAGCAGTACTTC.

Many counts were recorded for this clone. The chain employs TRBV6-1 and TRBJ1-1; D unresolved. The V end was cut by 7 bases, the J end by 4 bases, with 13 bases between. Germline assignment: CDR1 MNHNS and CDR2 SASEGT. This CDR3 contains 13 residues. This CDR3 reads CASTDGRGTEAFF. In DNA form, the CDR3 reads TGTGCCAGCACTGATGGACGGGGCACTGAAGCTTTCTTT.

The table lists this clone with a few counts. This may come from a read error, since a much larger clone is one base off. The V call is TRBV29-1, the J call TRBJ1-5; D is undetermined. Germline V lookup: CDR1 SQVTM, CDR2 ANQGSEA. The CDR3 is 12 residues long. Here the CDR3 DNA reads TGCAGAGGAGCCCACGACAATCAGCCCCAGCATTTT. Translated, it gives CRGAHDNQPQHF.

This clone was seen many times. A much larger clonotype is one base distant, so this may be a read error. The chain links TRBV6-1 to TRBJ1-4, with D possibly TRBD1 on 5 matching bases. In germline, CDR1 is MNHNS, CDR2 SASEGT. The CDR3 contains 14 residues. CDR3 protein: CASSEGGGHENLFF. CDR3 sequence (DNA): TGTGCCAGCAGTGAAGGGGGCGGTCATGAAAACCTGTTTTTT.

This clone was seen more than once but under ten times. In the same sample, other DNA sequences code for this CDR3. This rearrangement joins TRBV4-2 to TRBJ2-7; the D gene is possibly TRBD2 (7 bases). V dropped 1 base and J dropped 7 bases, with 17 bases sitting between them. The CDR3 has 15 residues. Germline lookup yields CDR1 LGHNA and CDR2 YNFKEQ. The CDR3 nucleotides are TGTGCCAGCAGCCAAGGCCGCGGGGGCACGTATGAGCAGTACTTC. Its protein is CASSQGRGGTYEQYF.

This clone has more than one count but fewer than ten. A much larger clone differs from this one at a single base, so this may be a read error. The chain combines TRBV29-1 with TRBJ1-1; no clear D gene. This CDR3 spans 13 amino acids. CDR1 is SQVTM, CDR2 ANQGSEA, per germline. The CDR3 DNA sequence: TGCAGCCTTCGGAGCGTGGGGAACACTGATGCTTTCTTT. It is translated as CSLRSVGNTDAFF. The full variable domain, rest sourced from reference TRBV29-1 and TRBJ1-1, is SAVISQKPSRDICQRGTSLTIQCQVDSQVTMMFWYRQQPGQSLTLIATANQGSEATYESGFVIDKFPISRPNLTFSTLTVSNMSPEDSSIYLCSLRSVGNTDAFFGQGTRLTVV.

The table lists this clone with many counts. V usage is TRBV11-2 and J usage is TRBJ2-3, with 12 bases aligning to TRBD2. Trimming cost V 5 bases and J 2 bases; bases outside gene matches: 2. There are 15 residues in the CDR3. From germline, CDR1 is SGHAT and CDR2 FQNNGV. CDR3 region: CASSRLAGVTDTQYF. Here the CDR3 DNA reads TGTGCCAGCAGCCGACTAGCGGGAGTCACAGATACGCAGTATTTT.

Relative to its sample, this clone is medium-sized (0.01 to 0.1%). The chain links TRBV12-3 or TRBV12-4 to TRBJ2-7, with D tentatively TRBD1 (5 bases). The CDR3 loop spans 13 amino acids. V was cut by 4 bases and J by 7 bases, with 14 bases left in between. The CDR3 DNA follows: TGTGCCAGCAGTTGGTCAGGGAAAGGGGAGCAGTACTTC. Its translation is CASSWSGKGEQYF.

By frequency in the sample, this clone is medium-sized (0.01 to 0.1%). V and J are TRBV6-1 and TRBJ2-1; possible D gene TRBD1, 6 bases. Germline values: CDR1 MNHNS, CDR2 SASEGT. This CDR3 is built from 15 residues. V lost 6 bases and J lost 8, with 20 bases in between. The CDR3 bases are TGTGCCAGCAGACCCTTAGCAGGGGTGGTCGATGAGCAGTTCTTC. This gives the protein CASRPLAGVVDEQFF.

The sample holds many counts of this clone. The CDR3 protein is CASSVAAGELFF. The CDR3 DNA sequence: TGTGCCAGCAGCGTAGCGGCCGGGGAGCTGTTTTTT. The chain links TRBV9 to TRBJ2-2; D not resolved. This CDR3 comprises 12 residues. The V end was cut by 0 bases, the J end by 6 bases, with 3 bases between. Germline CDR1 SGDLS, CDR2 YYNGEE. Full variable domain (outside the CDR3, taken from reference TRBV9 and TRBJ2-2): DSGVTQTPKHLITATGQRVTLRCSPRSGDLSVYWYQQSLDQGLQFLIQYYNGEERAKGNILERFSAQQFPDLHSELNLSSLELGDSALYFCASSVAAGELFFGEGSRLTVL.

The sample holds a few counts of this clone. The junction shows a germline mismatch at one end, possibly a read error. The gene calls are TRBV6-1 and TRBJ2-7, with 7 bases that match TRBD1. The CDR3 length is 17 residues. The germline V gene has CDR1 MNHNS and CDR2 SASEGT. CDR3 coding DNA: TGTGCCTGCAGTGAAGAGGTAGGGAACAGGGGTAAGTACGAGCATTACTTC. Its protein is CACSEEVGNRGKYEHYF.

This clone was counted between two and nine times. The rearrangement links TRBV4-1 to TRBJ2-1, with D perhaps matching TRBD1 (6 bases). The ends were cut back, 0 bases at V and 7 bases at J, with 16 bases in the middle. Germline loops: CDR1 MGHRA, CDR2 YSYEKL. The length of the CDR3 is 16 residues. The CDR3 loop is CASSQDGVARGNEQFF. The CDR3 DNA follows: TGCGCCAGCAGCCAAGATGGAGTAGCCAGGGGAAATGAGCAGTTCTTC.

This clone was recorded many times. The chain is built from TRBV25-1 and TRBJ2-1; D is possibly TRBD2 (5 bases). The CDR3 consists of 16 residues. Trimming shortened V by 4 bases and J by 2 bases, and 15 bases separated the two germline ends. CDR1 is MGHDK and CDR2 is SYGVNS in the germline V gene. CDR3 sequence (DNA): TGTGCCAGCAGTGGAGAGGGCATTAGCACCTACAATGAGCAGTTCTTC. Translated: CASSGEGISTYNEQFF.

This clone occurred many times. V gene TRBV18 combines with J gene TRBJ1-5, with 10 bases aligning to TRBD1. The CDR3 totals 16 residues. Germline V CDR1 and CDR2: KGHSH, LQKENI. V lost 6 bases, J lost 3 bases, and 8 bases stayed unmatched. The CDR3 sequence is CASSAGQGPLNQPQHF. Written as DNA, the CDR3 is TGTGCCAGCTCGGCGGGACAGGGGCCCCTCAATCAGCCCCAGCATTTT.

There are many counts of this clone. The chain recombines TRBV2 with TRBJ2-1; a possible D gene is TRBD2 (6 bases). The germline V gene encodes CDR1 SNHLY and CDR2 FYNNEI. V dropped 8 bases and J dropped 1 base, with 9 bases sitting between them. This CDR3 contains 13 residues. CDR3 DNA sequence: TGTGCCAGCGGCGGGACTTCCTACAATGAGCAGTTCTTC. Protein sequence: CASGGTSYNEQFF.

This clone has a count of ten or more. This chain joins TRBV6-4 and TRBJ2-3, with 9 nucleotides matching TRBD2. After removal of 2 bases from V and 2 bases from J, the junction contained 14 bases not matched to a gene. CDR3 length: 19 amino acids. Looked up from germline, CDR1 is MRHNA and CDR2 is SNTAGT. The CDR3 here is CASSDRGVRASGITDTQYF. The CDR3 DNA reads TGTGCCAGCAGTGACCGCGGGGTGAGGGCTAGCGGGATCACAGATACGCAGTATTTT.

At least ten counts were recorded for this clone. The chain employs TRBV28 and TRBJ1-1; 8 bases fit TRBD1. The junction had 6 bases not matched to a gene; V was cut back by 6 bases and J by 3 bases. This CDR3 is 14 amino acids long. The germline gives CDR1 MDHEN, CDR2 SYDVKM. DNA of the CDR3: TGTGCCAGCAGCGATGGCAGGGGGCACACTGAAGCTTTCTTT. Protein sequence: CASSDGRGHTEAFF.

This clone was counted at least ten times. V gene TRBV7-2 combines with J gene TRBJ2-3; D might be TRBD2 (5 bases). The CDR3 is made up of 15 amino acids. Trimming took 3 bases from V and 3 from J, leaving 13 bases between them. Germline V gene data show CDR1 as SGHTA and CDR2 as FQGNSA. The CDR3 coding sequence is TGTGCCAGCAGCTTGGTCGGACTGCGGACAGATACGCAGTATTTT. Amino acids: CASSLVGLRTDTQYF.

This clone was detected many times. The chain links TRBV14 to TRBJ2-3; 7 nucleotides match TRBD2. The CDR3 spans 19 residues. V shed 0 bases and J 2 bases; nucleotides not matched to a gene: 14. Germline assignment: CDR1 SGHDN and CDR2 FVKESK. CDR3 bases: TGTGCCAGCAGCCAAGAGGGATACTTTTCAGCGGGGCTCACAGATACGCAGTATTTT. Its protein product is CASSQEGYFSAGLTDTQYF.

There are a few counts of this clone. The chain joins TRBV7-9 to TRBJ2-5; D gene ambiguous. Germline CDR1 and CDR2: SEHNR and FQNEAQ (reference sequence). Trimming cost V 4 bases and J 4 bases, with 19 bases left between them. The CDR3 totals 16 residues. Here the CDR3 DNA reads TGTGCCAGCAGCTGGATAGGATGGGGATCCCCAGAGACCCAGTACTTC. Translation gives CASSWIGWGSPETQYF.

This clone came up many times. The V gene is TRBV4-1, the J gene TRBJ2-1; D gene ambiguous. The V end lost 3 bases, the J end lost 6 bases, and 18 bases lay between the germline ends. The CDR3 totals 16 residues. Germline CDR1 reads MGHRA; CDR2 reads YSYEKL. This CDR3 is CASSQSNRARFNEQFF. The DNA for the CDR3 is TGCGCCAGCAGCCAGAGCAATCGAGCCAGATTCAATGAGCAGTTCTTC.

This clone was counted many times. The V call is TRBV7-9, the J call TRBJ2-1; possibly TRBD2 for D (6 bases). V was shortened by 8 bases and J by 4 bases, with 18 bases between the two germline ends. Germline V lookup: CDR1 SEHNR, CDR2 FQNEAQ (reference sequence). This CDR3 has 15 amino acids. The CDR3 DNA reads as TGTGCCAGCGAAGAGGCAGCGGGTAGGTACAATGAGCAGTTCTTC. Translating gives CASEEAAGRYNEQFF.

This clone was detected many times. This may stem from a read error, because a much larger clone lies one nucleotide away. This CDR3 is CSARLGIAGDTDTQYF. CDR3 nucleotide sequence: TGCAGTGCTAGATTAGGAATAGCGGGAGACACAGATACGCAGTATTTT. The rearrangement uses TRBV20-1 and TRBJ2-3; TRBD2 aligns across 9 bases. There are 16 residues in the CDR3. J lost 2 bases, V lost 2 bases, and 8 bases had no gene match. Germline CDR1 and CDR2: DFQATT and SNEGSKA (reference sequence).

This clone has at least ten counts. V is TRBV19 and J is TRBJ2-3, with D tentatively TRBD1 (6 bases). Trimming shortened V by 5 bases and J by 0 bases, and 6 bases separated the two germline ends. Germline CDR1 LNHDA, CDR2 SQIVND (reference sequence). The CDR3 is 13 residues long. CDR3 sequence reads: CASSGQSTDTQYF. CDR3 nucleotides: TGTGCCAGTAGTGGACAGAGCACAGATACGCAGTATTTT. Combining the CDR3 with reference TRBV19 and TRBJ2-3 gives the whole variable domain DGGITQSPKYLFRKEGQNVTLSCEQNLNHDAMYWYRQDPGQGLRLIYYSQIVNDFQKGDIAEGYSVSREKKESFPLTVTSAQKNPTAFYLCASSGQSTDTQYFGPGTRLTVL.

For this clone: Likely a read error: the CDR3 ends without its conserved phenylalanine or tryptophan. The chain is built from TRBV18 and TRBJ1-4; no firm D call. This CDR3 has 15 amino acids. Germline V CDR1 and CDR2: KGHSH, LQKENI. V was trimmed by 6 bases and J by 0 bases, leaving 11 bases between them. The CDR3 DNA reads TGTGCCAGCTCTCCTCCGGGATCAACTAATGAAAAACTGTTTTCT. Translating gives CASSPPGSTNEKLFS.

This clone has ten or more counts. The rearrangement joins TRBV15 to TRBJ2-5; 7 bases fit TRBD2. Germline CDR1 is LNHNV and CDR2 is YYDKDF (reference sequence). The junction had 8 bases not matched to a gene; V was cut back by 0 bases and J by 7 bases. This CDR3 contains 15 residues. The CDR3 loop is CATSRDPGRTRTQYF. For the CDR3, the DNA is TGTGCCACCAGCAGAGATCCCGGACGGACTAGGACCCAGTACTTC.

This clone was seen only a few times. The rearrangement links TRBV20-1 to TRBJ2-3, with 7 bases that match TRBD2. Germline V CDR1 and CDR2: DFQATT, SNEGSKA (reference sequence). This CDR3 region has 15 residues. V gave up 3 bases and J gave up 2 bases; unmatched junction bases: 8. The CDR3 region is CSASSASGITDTQYF. The CDR3 DNA is TGCAGTGCTAGTTCGGCGAGCGGGATCACAGATACGCAGTATTTT.